These 25 T cell receptor beta chains originate from one sample sequenced in a study of T cell clones after liver transplantation. Libraries were prepared by immunoSEQ multiplex PCR; TCRdb keeps only in-frame clonotypes and omits some of them. The sample consists of more than 70,000 clones, over 80% of them appearing once. The sequencing used CD4+ T cells from blood, collected at the 22-month timepoint. The receptor set was obtained from a human patient who received a liver transplant. The graft donor may account for some of the T cells.

This rearrangement joins TRBV7-2 to TRBJ1-1; D is ambiguous. V was pared by 5 bases and J by 8 bases, with 12 bases between. This CDR3 region has 12 residues. CDR1 is SGHTA, CDR2 FQGNSA, per germline. CDR3 amino acids: CASSAWQAEAFF. CDR3 nucleotide sequence: TGTGCCAGCAGCGCGTGGCAGGCGGAAGCTTTCTTT.

This clone has a handful of counts. This sequence joins TRBV5-4 and TRBJ2-2; D is perhaps TRBD2 (5 bases). Germline V gene sequence: CDR1 SGHNT, CDR2 YYREEE (reference sequence). V gave up 3 bases and J gave up 4 bases, with 16 bases separating them. This CDR3 is built from 16 residues. Here the CDR3 DNA reads TGTGCCAGCAGCTCCGGAGCAGGACTTAGCACCGGGGAGCTGTTTTTT. This translates into CASSSGAGLSTGELFF.

V is TRBV11-3 and J is TRBJ2-7, with D tentatively TRBD1 or TRBD2 (5 bases each). Trimming removed 1 base at V and 7 bases at J, with 14 bases between. CDR1 and CDR2 (germline): SGHNT, YENEEA. This CDR3 is 14 amino acids long. CDR3 amino acids: CASSLGGSWGEQYF. The CDR3 DNA reads TGTGCCAGCAGCTTAGGAGGCTCTTGGGGGGAGCAGTACTTC. The variable domain in full, with the rest retrieved from reference TRBV11-3 and TRBJ2-7, is EAGVVQSPRYKIIEKKQPVAFWCNPISGHNTLYWYLQNLGQGPELLIRYENEEAVDDSQLPKDRFSAERLKGVDSTLKIQPAELGDSAVYLCASSLGGSWGEQYFGPGTRLTVT.

V is TRBV15 and J is TRBJ2-1, with D possibly TRBD1 on 7 matching bases. The CDR3 length is 15 residues. Trimming removed 2 bases from V and 7 bases from J, with 15 bases in between. In germline, CDR1 is LNHNV, CDR2 YYDKDF (reference sequence). In nucleotides, the CDR3 is TGTGCCACCAGCAGACCAGGGGGGACTGTGAATGAGCAGTTCTTC. Translation: CATSRPGGTVNEQFF.

The chain couples TRBV5-1 to TRBJ2-6; TRBD2 might be the D (7 bases). CDR1 SGHRS and CDR2 YFSETQ come from the germline V gene. Trimming stripped 4 bases from V and 0 bases from J, with 20 bases between. This CDR3 region has 19 residues. In nucleotides, the CDR3 is TGCGCCAGCAGCCGGGGAGGGGGACGGCTGGTCTCTGGGGCCAACGTCCTGACTTTC. As protein: CASSRGGGRLVSGANVLTF.

This clone was counted a few times. This chain uses TRBV5-4 with TRBJ1-6; 8 bases fit TRBD1. The V gene's germline CDR1 is SGHNT and CDR2 YYREEE (reference sequence). This CDR3 spans 16 amino acids. The V gene end was trimmed by 4 bases and the J gene end by 9 bases; junction bases not matched to a gene: 12. Written as DNA, the CDR3 is TGTGCCAGCAGCCCACCGGGACAGGCGAGCGGTTCACCCCTCCACTTT. Translation: CASSPPGQASGSPLHF.

V and J are TRBV5-1 and TRBJ2-5; D uncertain. The CDR3 extends over 11 amino acids. The germline V gene encodes CDR1 SGHRS and CDR2 YFSETQ. The germline V and J ends were trimmed by 7 bases and 5 bases, with 9 bases remaining between them. CDR3 region: CASGLQETQYF. The CDR3 DNA is TGCGCCAGCGGTCTACAGGAGACCCAGTACTTC.

The chain joins TRBV4-1 to TRBJ2-7; 7 bases line up with TRBD2. The ends lost 2 bases at V and 0 bases at J; junction bases unmatched: 7. This CDR3 is built from 16 residues. The germline CDR1 and CDR2 sequences are MGHRA and YSYEKL. The CDR3 DNA sequence: TGCGCCAGCAGCCAATCGCTAGCGGTCAGCTCCTACGAGCAGTACTTC. Its translation: CASSQSLAVSSYEQYF.

The CDR3 bases are TGTGCCACCAGCCGGACCCCCGGGGAAAACTATGGCTACACCTTC. Translated: CATSRTPGENYGYTF. The chain recombines TRBV15 with TRBJ1-2, with no clear D. Looked up from germline, CDR1 is LNHNV and CDR2 is YYDKDF (reference sequence). CDR3 length: 15 amino acids. V was clipped by 5 bases and J by 2 bases, with 15 bases between them.

The J gene is TRBJ2-1, the V gene TRBV19; 11 bases agree with TRBD2. Trimming at V came to 6 bases and at J to 6 bases, leaving 10 bases not matched to a gene. Per germline, CDR1 LNHDA and CDR2 SQIVND (reference sequence). CDR3 size: 16 residues. The CDR3 region has the DNA TGTGCCAGTAGCGCGACCGGGACTAGCGGAGCCAATGAGCAGTTCTTC. Its protein is CASSATGTSGANEQFF.

The chain links TRBV25-1 to TRBJ1-5; tentatively, D is TRBD1 (5 bases). Germline CDR1 MGHDK, CDR2 SYGVNS. The CDR3 sequence is 14 residues long. V lost 3 bases and J 5 bases, leaving 11 bases between the germline ends. In DNA form, the CDR3 reads TGTGCCAGCAGTGAGGCTCTAGGGGATCAGCCCCAGCATTTT. Translated: CASSEALGDQPQHF.

The rearrangement uses TRBV4-1 and TRBJ2-7; tentatively, D is TRBD2 (5 bases). V was trimmed by 0 bases and J by 3 bases, leaving 6 bases between them. Germline loops: CDR1 MGHRA, CDR2 YSYEKL. The CDR3 contains 13 residues. The CDR3: CASSQDRGYEQYF. Written as DNA, the CDR3 is TGCGCCAGCAGCCAAGATCGGGGCTACGAGCAGTACTTC.

The chain is built from TRBV29-1 and TRBJ2-5, with D possibly TRBD2 on 5 matching bases. Trimming left V 1 base short and J 4 bases short, with 10 bases between. There are 13 residues in the CDR3. From germline, CDR1 is SQVTM and CDR2 ANQGSEA. The CDR3 DNA is TGCAGCGTTGAAGGGCTCGAGGGAGAGACCCAGTACTTC. Amino acid sequence: CSVEGLEGETQYF.

This rearrangement joins TRBV2 to TRBJ2-3, with TRBD2 matching over 7 bases. This CDR3 has 13 residues. The V gene's germline CDR1 is SNHLY and CDR2 FYNNEI. The J segment lost 4 bases and the V segment lost 8 bases, leaving 6 bases of the junction unmatched. DNA for the CDR3: TGTGCCAGCCACGGGGGGTCGCCAGATACGCAGTATTTT. Protein product: CASHGGSPDTQYF.

The V and J genes are TRBV19 and TRBJ1-6; D uncertain. V dropped 3 bases and J dropped 0 bases, with 9 bases sitting between them. This CDR3 comprises 16 residues. Germline V gives CDR1 LNHDA, CDR2 SQIVND (reference sequence). The CDR3 DNA reads TGTGCCAGTAGTATCTCGGGGAGCTCCTATAATTCACCCCTCCACTTT. Protein: CASSISGSSYNSPLHF.

The genes are TRBV7-2 and TRBJ2-3; 7 positions match TRBD2. CDR3 length: 15 amino acids. Per germline, CDR1 SGHTA and CDR2 FQGNSA. Trimming took 5 bases from V and 7 from J; bases not matched to a gene: 12. This CDR3 is CASSGSGTMVNTQYF. CDR3 DNA sequence: TGTGCCAGCAGCGGGTCCGGGACTATGGTGAATACGCAGTATTTT. The full variable domain, rest sourced from reference TRBV7-2 and TRBJ2-3, is GAGVSQSPSNKVTEKGKDVELRCDPISGHTALYWYRQSLGQGLEFLIYFQGNSAPDKSGLPSDRFSAERTGGSVSTLTIQRTQQEDSAVYLCASSGSGTMVNTQYFGPGTRLTVL.

This rearrangement joins TRBV4-2 to TRBJ1-1, with D perhaps matching TRBD1 (6 bases). The V end lost 0 bases, the J end lost 6 bases, and 14 bases lay between the germline ends. The V gene's germline CDR1 is LGHNA and CDR2 YNFKEQ. There are 15 residues in the CDR3. The CDR3 DNA follows: TGTGCCAGCAGCCAAGATCCGGGAGGGGGGTCTGAAGCTTTCTTT. This codes for CASSQDPGGGSEAFF.

V usage is TRBV28 and J usage is TRBJ1-2; 7 nucleotides agree with TRBD1. The junction had 11 bases not matched to a gene; V was cut back by 5 bases and J by 8 bases. The CDR3 is 14 residues long. The germline CDR1 and CDR2 sequences are MDHEN and SYDVKM. CDR3 amino acids: CASSPPPTGPGYTF. The CDR3 coding sequence is TGTGCCAGCAGTCCCCCCCCGACAGGGCCCGGCTACACCTTC.

This clone was counted a few times. The V and J genes are TRBV7-9 and TRBJ1-2, with 7 positions matching TRBD1. V lost 3 bases and J lost 8; bases outside the gene matches: 9. CDR3 length: 14 residues. Germline-derived CDR1 and CDR2 are SEHNR and FQNEAQ (reference sequence). For the CDR3, the DNA is TGTGCCAGCAGCTTTGGACAGGCCTCAAGCGGCTACACCTTC. Amino acid sequence: CASSFGQASSGYTF.

The chain has TRBV6-6 and TRBJ2-3, with D unclear. V was clipped by 2 bases and J by 1 base, with 4 bases between them. Looked up from germline, CDR1 is MNHNY and CDR2 is SVGAGI (reference sequence). The CDR3 loop spans 13 amino acids. The chain's CDR3 is CASSYDGTDTQYF. CDR3 coding DNA: TGTGCCAGCAGTTACGACGGCACAGATACGCAGTATTTT.

The genes are TRBV2 and TRBJ2-1; 13 nucleotides line up with TRBD2. The germline gives CDR1 SNHLY, CDR2 FYNNEI. This CDR3 contains 15 residues. The ends lost 6 bases at V and 9 bases at J; junction bases unmatched: 8. The CDR3 DNA follows: TGTGCCAGCAGCACGACTAGCGGGGGGAATGGTGAGCAGTTCTTC. Its translation is CASSTTSGGNGEQFF. The variable domain in full, completed from reference TRBV2 and TRBJ2-1, reads EPEVTQTPSHQVTQMGQEVILRCVPISNHLYFYWYRQILGQKVEFLVSFYNNEISEKSEIFDDQFSVERPDGSNFTLKIRSTKLEDSAMYFCASSTTSGGNGEQFFGPGTRLTVL.

CDR3: CASSVIGTYEQFF. CDR3 DNA sequence: TGTGCCAGCAGTGTTATAGGGACGTATGAGCAGTTCTTC. The chain joins TRBV2 to TRBJ2-1, with D perhaps given as TRBD1 or TRBD2 (5 bases each). Trimming took 4 bases from V and 8 from J, leaving 12 bases between them. Looked up from germline, CDR1 is SNHLY and CDR2 is FYNNEI. This CDR3 is 13 amino acids long.

The chain's CDR3 is CASSLKRADTQYF. For the CDR3, the DNA is TGTGCCAGCAGTCTAAAGCGGGCAGATACGCAGTATTTT. This chain joins TRBV27 and TRBJ2-3; a possible D gene is TRBD2 (6 bases). Germline CDR1 and CDR2: MNHEY and SMNVEV (reference sequence). The CDR3 is 13 residues long. V was cut by 5 bases and J by 4 bases, with 10 bases left in between.

V gene TRBV27 combines with J gene TRBJ1-5; TRBD1 is a possible D gene (5 bases). Trimming left V 0 bases short and J 2 bases short, with 8 bases between. This CDR3 contains 15 residues. The germline V gene has CDR1 MNHEY and CDR2 SMNVEV (reference sequence). The CDR3 sequence: CASSLSMGGNQPQHF. DNA for the CDR3: TGTGCCAGCAGTTTATCGATGGGGGGCAATCAGCCCCAGCATTTT.

V gene TRBV5-1 combines with J gene TRBJ1-1, with D possibly being TRBD1 (6 bases). In germline, CDR1 is SGHRS, CDR2 YFSETQ. V was trimmed by 0 bases and J by 4 bases, leaving 19 bases between them. The CDR3 totals 17 residues. CDR3 nucleotides: TGCGCCAGCAGCTTGGGGGGCCCAGGGGATCCCCTCACTGAAGCTTTCTTT. Amino acid sequence: CASSLGGPGDPLTEAFF. Complete variable domain (other parts from reference TRBV5-1 and TRBJ1-1): KAGVTQTPRYLIKTRGQQVTLSCSPISGHRSVSWYQQTPGQGLQFLFEYFSETQRNKGNFPGRFSGRQFSNSRSEMNVSTLELGDSALYLCASSLGGPGDPLTEAFFGQGTRLTVV.